This T cell receptor (beta chain) was documented in a study of T cell responses to AZD1222 COVID-19 vaccine. General study results and limits: Spike as a whole was targeted by vaccine-associated CD4 TCRs, dominant at 160-218 and 743-854. Repertoire sampling happened only post peak T cell response.

V was clipped by 6 bases and J by 0 bases; unmatched bases: 7. This CDR3 is 15 amino acids long. Germline values: CDR1 MNHEY, CDR2 SMNVEV (reference sequence). Second-dose timings of about 4 or about 12 weeks were pooled. Concerning this clone itself: Its antigen remains unknown.

Method: immunoSEQ multiplex PCR; TCRdb's copy keeps in-frame clones and lacks some. Of 45,000 or so clones in the sample, over 85% were seen once. This TCR was recovered from an adult who received the AZD1222 COVID-19 vaccine. The sequenced sample was peripheral blood, obtained 28 days after the second AZD1222 dose. The rearrangement joins TRBV27 to TRBJ2-7; 8 bases are a match to TRBD2. The CDR3 spells CASSPTSAISYEQYF. In DNA form, the CDR3 reads TGTGCCAGCAGCCCGACTAGCGCCATCTCCTACGAGCAGTACTTC.